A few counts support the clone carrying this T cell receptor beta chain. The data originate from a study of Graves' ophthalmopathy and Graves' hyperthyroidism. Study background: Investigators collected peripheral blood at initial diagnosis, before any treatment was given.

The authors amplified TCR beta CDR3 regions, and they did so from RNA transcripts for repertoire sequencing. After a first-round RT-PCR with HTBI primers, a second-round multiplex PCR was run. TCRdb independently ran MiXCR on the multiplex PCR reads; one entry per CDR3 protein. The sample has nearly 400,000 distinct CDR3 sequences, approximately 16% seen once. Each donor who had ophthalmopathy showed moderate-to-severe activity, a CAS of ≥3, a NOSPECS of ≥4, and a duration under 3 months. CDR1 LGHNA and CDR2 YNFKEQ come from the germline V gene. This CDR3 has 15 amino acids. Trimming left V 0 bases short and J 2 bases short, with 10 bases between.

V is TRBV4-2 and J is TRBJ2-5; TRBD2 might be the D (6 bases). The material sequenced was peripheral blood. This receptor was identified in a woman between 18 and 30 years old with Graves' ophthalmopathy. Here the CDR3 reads CASSQERGRQETQYF. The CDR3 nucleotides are TGTGCCAGCAGCCAAGAGCGGGGACGGCAAGAGACCCAGTACTTC.